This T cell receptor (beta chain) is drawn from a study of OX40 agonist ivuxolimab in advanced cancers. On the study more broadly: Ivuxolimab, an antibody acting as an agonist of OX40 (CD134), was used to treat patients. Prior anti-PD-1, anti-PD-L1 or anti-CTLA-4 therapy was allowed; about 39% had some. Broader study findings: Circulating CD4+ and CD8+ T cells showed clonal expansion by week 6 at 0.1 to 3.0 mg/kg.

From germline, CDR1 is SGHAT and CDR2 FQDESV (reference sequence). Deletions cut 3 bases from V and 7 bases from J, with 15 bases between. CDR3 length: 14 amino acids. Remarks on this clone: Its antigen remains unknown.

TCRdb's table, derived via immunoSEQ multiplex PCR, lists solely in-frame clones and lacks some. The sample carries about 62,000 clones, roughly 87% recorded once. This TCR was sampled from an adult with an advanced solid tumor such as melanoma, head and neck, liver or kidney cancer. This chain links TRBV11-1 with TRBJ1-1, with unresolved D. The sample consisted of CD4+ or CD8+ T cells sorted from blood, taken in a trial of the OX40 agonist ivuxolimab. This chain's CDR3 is CASSLDYTESEAFF. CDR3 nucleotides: TGTGCCAGCAGCTTGGACTATACAGAGAGTGAAGCTTTCTTT.